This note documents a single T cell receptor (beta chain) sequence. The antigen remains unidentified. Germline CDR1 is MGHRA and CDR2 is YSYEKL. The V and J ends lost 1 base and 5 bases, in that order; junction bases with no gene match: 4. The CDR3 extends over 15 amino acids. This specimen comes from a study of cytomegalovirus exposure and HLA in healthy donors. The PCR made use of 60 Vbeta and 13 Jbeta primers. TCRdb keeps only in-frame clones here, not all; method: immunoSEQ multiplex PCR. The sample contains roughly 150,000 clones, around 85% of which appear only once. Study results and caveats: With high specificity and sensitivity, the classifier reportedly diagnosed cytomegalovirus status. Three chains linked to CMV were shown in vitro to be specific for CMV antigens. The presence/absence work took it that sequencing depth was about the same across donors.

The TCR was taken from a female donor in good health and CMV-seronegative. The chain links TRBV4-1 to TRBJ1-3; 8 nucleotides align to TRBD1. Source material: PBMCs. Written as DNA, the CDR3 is TGCGCCAGCAGCCAAGTACAGGGGGAAAGAAACACCATATATTTT. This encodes CASSQVQGERNTIYF.